What follows are 9 T cell receptor beta chains derived from one specimen sequenced in a study of cytomegalovirus exposure and HLA in healthy donors. In the PCR, 60 Vbeta and 13 Jbeta primers were used. Sequencing used immunoSEQ multiplex PCR; TCRdb keeps in-frame clones, though not all of them. The sample holds 180,000 or so clones, approximately 80% seen once. Sequencing input: PBMCs. Every receptor here comes from a woman in her fifties or sixties in good health and CMV-seronegative.

In DNA form, the CDR3 reads TGTGCCAGCAGCGTAGACGGGGGTCCAGCCTCACCCCTCCACTTT. It yields the protein CASSVDGGPASPLHF. V usage is TRBV9 and J usage is TRBJ1-6; a possible D gene is TRBD1 (5 bases). This CDR3 contains 15 residues. Germline CDR1 and CDR2: SGDLS and YYNGEE. V was clipped by 0 bases and J by 10 bases, with 14 bases between them. Full variable domain (missing parts from reference TRBV9 and TRBJ1-6): DSGVTQTPKHLITATGQRVTLRCSPRSGDLSVYWYQQSLDQGLQFLIQYYNGEERAKGNILERFSAQQFPDLHSELNLSSLELGDSALYFCASSVDGGPASPLHFGNGTRLTVT.

The genes are TRBV7-6 and TRBJ2-3; the match to TRBD2 covers 11 bases. V shed 5 bases, J shed 0 bases, and the junction held 7 bases outside the gene matches. This CDR3 has 17 residues. Germline CDR1 SGHVS, CDR2 FNYEAQ. The CDR3 nucleotides are TGTGCCAGCAGCCCGAGACTAGCGGGGTTTAGCACAGATACGCAGTATTTT. Its translation is CASSPRLAGFSTDTQYF.

This clone was seen once. V gene TRBV6-5 combines with J gene TRBJ1-1, with TRBD1 matching over 7 bases. This CDR3 region has 11 residues. J gave up 7 bases and V 6 bases, and 2 bases lay outside the gene matches. Germline loops: CDR1 MNHEY, CDR2 SVGAGI. CDR3 DNA: TGTGCCAGCAGAGGGACAGTTGAAGCTTTCTTT. Translated: CASRGTVEAFF.

The chain carries TRBV7-2 and TRBJ1-1; D is undetermined. Per the germline V gene, CDR1 is SGHTA and CDR2 is FQGNSA. CDR3 size: 13 residues. Trimming shortened V by 5 bases and J by 0 bases, and 7 bases separated the two germline ends. This chain's CDR3 is CASSLSVNTEAFF. DNA of the CDR3: TGTGCCAGCAGCCTCAGTGTGAACACTGAAGCTTTCTTT.

This chain joins TRBV28 and TRBJ1-5, with 9 bases fitting TRBD1. From germline, CDR1 is MDHEN and CDR2 SYDVKM. CDR3 length: 17 residues. J was trimmed by 8 bases and V by 4 bases; bases with no gene match: 15. In nucleotides, the CDR3 is TGTGCCAGCAGTTCAGTCCAGACAGGGGGGGTTTCTGAGCCCCAGCATTTT. As protein: CASSSVQTGGVSEPQHF.

CDR3 coding DNA: TGTGCCAGCAGATGGACTAATGCCTACGAGCAGTACTTC. As protein: CASRWTNAYEQYF. The J gene is TRBJ2-7, the V gene TRBV11-2; the D gene is possibly TRBD2 (6 bases). Germline V gene lookup returns CDR1 SGHAT and CDR2 FQNNGV. With 6 bases removed from V and 2 bases from J, the gap between germline ends came to 11 bases. The length of the CDR3 is 13 residues.

The V and J genes are TRBV25-1 and TRBJ1-4, with D uncertain. Trimming pared 3 bases from V and 8 bases from J, leaving 13 bases between. CDR3 length: 14 amino acids. Looked up from germline, CDR1 is MGHDK and CDR2 is SYGVNS. In nucleotides, the CDR3 is TGTGCCAGCAGTGAGGGTGGCGCAGGAGAAAAACTGTTTTTT. It yields the protein CASSEGGAGEKLFF.

This clone was seen only once. This sequence joins TRBV13 and TRBJ1-1, with D possibly matching TRBD1 (6 bases). The CDR3 totals 15 residues. Trimming took 5 bases from V and 0 from J, leaving 13 bases between them. Per germline, CDR1 PRHDT and CDR2 FYEKMQ (reference sequence). This CDR3 reads CASSLIGQMNTEAFF. Written as DNA, the CDR3 is TGTGCCAGCAGCCTAATCGGACAGATGAACACTGAAGCTTTCTTT. The full variable domain, in which reference TRBV13 and TRBJ1-1 provide the parts outside the CDR3, is AAGVIQSPRHLIKEKRETATLKCYPIPRHDTVYWYQQGPGQDPQFLISFYEKMQSDKGSIPDRFSAQQFSDYHSELNMSSLELGDSALYFCASSLIGQMNTEAFFGQGTRLTVV.

In DNA, the CDR3 is TGTGCCTGGGTCCGGGGTCTAGCTTTCTTT. Encoded protein: CAWVRGLAFF. The gene calls are TRBV30 and TRBJ1-1, with unresolved D. This CDR3 region has 10 residues. From germline, CDR1 is GTSNPN and CDR2 SVGIG (reference sequence). Trimming cost V 5 bases and J 10 bases, with 11 bases left between them.